Sequencing of this TCR beta chain was carried out in a study of cytomegalovirus exposure and HLA in healthy donors. PCR involved 60 Vbeta and 13 Jbeta primers. This table comes from immunoSEQ multiplex PCR, and its TCRdb copy is limited to in-frame clones, with some not included. The sample carries 100,000 to 150,000 clones, less than 85% recorded once. CDR3 size: 12 residues. V was trimmed by 9 bases and J by 3 bases, leaving 11 bases between them. Germline CDR1 is SNHLY and CDR2 is FYNNEI. The source is a man aged 25-45 years in good health and CMV-seropositive. Source material: PBMCs. The chain employs TRBV2 and TRBJ2-5; D possibly corresponds to TRBD2 (6 bases). CDR3 protein: CAREGLEETQYF. For the CDR3, the DNA is TGTGCCAGAGAGGGACTCGAAGAGACCCAGTACTTC.